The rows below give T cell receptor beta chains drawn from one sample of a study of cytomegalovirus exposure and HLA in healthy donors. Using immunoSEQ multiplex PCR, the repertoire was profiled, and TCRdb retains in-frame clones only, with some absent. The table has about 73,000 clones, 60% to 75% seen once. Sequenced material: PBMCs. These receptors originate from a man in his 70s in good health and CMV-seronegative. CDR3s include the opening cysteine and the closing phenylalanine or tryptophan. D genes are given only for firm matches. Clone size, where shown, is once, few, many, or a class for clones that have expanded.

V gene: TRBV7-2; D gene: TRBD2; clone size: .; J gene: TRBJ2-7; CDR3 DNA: TGTGCCAGCAGCTTAGTGGGGAGCGGGAGTCCCTACGAGCAGTACTTC; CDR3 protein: CASSLVGSGSPYEQYF
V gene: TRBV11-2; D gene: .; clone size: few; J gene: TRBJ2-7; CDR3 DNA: TGTGCCAGCACCTCCTCCTACGAGCAGTACTTC; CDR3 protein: CASTSSYEQYF
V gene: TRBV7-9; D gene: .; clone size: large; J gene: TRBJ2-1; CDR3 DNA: TGTGCCAGCAGCTTATCCCTCGGCGGAAACAATGAGCAGTTCTTC; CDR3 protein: CASSLSLGGNNEQFF
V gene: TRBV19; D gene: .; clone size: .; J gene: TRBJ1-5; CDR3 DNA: TGTGCCAGTAGTATTCGGGATCAGCCCCAGCATTTT; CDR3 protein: CASSIRDQPQHF
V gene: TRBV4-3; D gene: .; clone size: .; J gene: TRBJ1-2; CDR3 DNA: TGCGCCAGCAGCCAAGATGCAGGTACAACTAACTATGGCTACACCTTC; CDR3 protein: CASSQDAGTTNYGYTF
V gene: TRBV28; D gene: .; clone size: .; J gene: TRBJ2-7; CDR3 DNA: TGTGCCAGCACCTTCGGTATTGCCAGCGGGCAGTACTTC; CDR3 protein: CASTFGIASGQYF
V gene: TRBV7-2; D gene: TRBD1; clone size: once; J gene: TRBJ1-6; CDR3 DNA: TGTGCCAGCAGCTCCGTGACAGGGAATAATTCACCCCTCCACTTT; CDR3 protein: CASSSVTGNNSPLHF
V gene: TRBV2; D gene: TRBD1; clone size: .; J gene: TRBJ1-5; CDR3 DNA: TGTGCCAGCAGTGAAAGCGGACAGGGGATAGGTCAGCCCCAGCATTTT; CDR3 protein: CASSESGQGIGQPQHF
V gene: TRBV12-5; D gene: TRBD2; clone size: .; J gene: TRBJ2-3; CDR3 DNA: TGTGCTAGTGGTTTGGAGTCACTAGCGGGAGTCCCCGATACGCAGTATTTT; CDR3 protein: CASGLESLAGVPDTQYF
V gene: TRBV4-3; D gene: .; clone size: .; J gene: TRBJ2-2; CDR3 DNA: TGCGCCAGCAGCCAAGTAATATACAGGGAAAGGGACACCGGGGAGCTGTTTTTT; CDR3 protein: CASSQVIYRERDTGELFF
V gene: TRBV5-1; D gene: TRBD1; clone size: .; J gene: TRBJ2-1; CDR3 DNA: TGCGCCAGCAGCCTGACCCTCCAGGGGGCTTTCAATGAGCAGTTCTTC; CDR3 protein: CASSLTLQGAFNEQFF
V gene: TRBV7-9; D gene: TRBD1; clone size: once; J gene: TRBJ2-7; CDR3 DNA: TGTGCCAGCAGCTTAGGACGGACAGGGGCGGACGAGCAGTACTTC; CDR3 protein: CASSLGRTGADEQYF
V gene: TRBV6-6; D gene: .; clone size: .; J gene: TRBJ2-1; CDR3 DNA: TGTGCCAGCAGTTACTCGATTAAAAACTCCCAGTTCTTC; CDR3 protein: CASSYSIKNSQFF
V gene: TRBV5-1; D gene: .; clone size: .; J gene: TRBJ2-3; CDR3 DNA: TGCGCCAGCAGCTTGGCCCGGGACTTTCTCACAGATACGCAGTATTTT; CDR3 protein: CASSLARDFLTDTQYF
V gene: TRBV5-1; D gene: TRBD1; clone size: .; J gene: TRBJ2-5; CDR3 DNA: TGCGCCAGCAGCCGGACAGGGGTTCAGGAGACCCAGTACTTC; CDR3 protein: CASSRTGVQETQYF
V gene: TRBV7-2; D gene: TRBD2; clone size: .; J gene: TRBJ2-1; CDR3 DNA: TGTGCCAGCAGCTTAGCGGGTCTAGCGGGAGGAGAGCAGTTCTTC; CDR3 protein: CASSLAGLAGGEQFF
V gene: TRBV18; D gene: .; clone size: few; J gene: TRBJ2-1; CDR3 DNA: TGTGCCAGCTCACCACAGGAAAGGGACATAAGTCTGCAGTTCTTC; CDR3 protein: CASSPQERDISLQFF
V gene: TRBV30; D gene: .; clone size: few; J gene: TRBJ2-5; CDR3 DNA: TGTGCCTGGAGTGTACATGGGGGGGCGGAGACCCAGTACTTC; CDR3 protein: CAWSVHGGAETQYF
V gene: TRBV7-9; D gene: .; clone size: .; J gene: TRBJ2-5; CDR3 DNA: TGTGCCAGCAGCTCCTGGACTAGCAGGGGGCAAGAGACCCAGTACTTC; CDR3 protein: CASSSWTSRGQETQYF
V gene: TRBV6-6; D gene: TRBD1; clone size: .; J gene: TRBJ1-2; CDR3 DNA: TGTGCCAGCACCGCGGGACAGGGGGCGTCCGGCTACACCTTC; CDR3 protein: CASTAGQGASGYTF
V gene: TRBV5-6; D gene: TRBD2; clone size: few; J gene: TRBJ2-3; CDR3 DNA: TGTGCCAGCAGCCGGGGACTAGCGGGAGATGGAGATACGCAGTATTTT; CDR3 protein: CASSRGLAGDGDTQYF
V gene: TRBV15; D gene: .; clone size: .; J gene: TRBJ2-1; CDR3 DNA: TGTGCCACCAGCAGAGAAGGGCGGGGGCAATCCTACAATGAGCAGTTCTTC; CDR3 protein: CATSREGRGQSYNEQFF
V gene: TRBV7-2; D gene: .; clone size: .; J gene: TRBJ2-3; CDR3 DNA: TGTGCCAGCAGCCCCAGGGCGGCGGGCACAGATACGCAGTATTTT; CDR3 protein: CASSPRAAGTDTQYF
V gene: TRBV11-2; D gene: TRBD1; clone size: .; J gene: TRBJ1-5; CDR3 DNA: TGTGCCAGCAGCTTGGACGCAGGGGGAGATTATAGCAATCAGCCCCAGCATTTT; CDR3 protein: CASSLDAGGDYSNQPQHF
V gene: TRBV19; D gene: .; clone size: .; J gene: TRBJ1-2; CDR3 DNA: TGTGCCAGTAGCCCCAGGGACAATGTATATGGCTACACCTTC; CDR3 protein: CASSPRDNVYGYTF
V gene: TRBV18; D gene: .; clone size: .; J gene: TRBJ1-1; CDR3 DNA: TGTGCCAGCCTTCAGGTGGGGGGCGGGGGCACTGAAGCTTTCTTT; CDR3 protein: CASLQVGGGGTEAFF
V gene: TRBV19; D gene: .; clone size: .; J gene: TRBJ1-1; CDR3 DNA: TGTGCCAGTAGTATTCCGGGACTCGGTATTTCGGAAGCTTTCTTT; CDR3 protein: CASSIPGLGISEAFF
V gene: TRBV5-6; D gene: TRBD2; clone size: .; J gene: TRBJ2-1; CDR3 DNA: TGTGCCAGCAGCTTGGGACACAGCGGGAGAAACTTCTACAATGAGCAGTTCTTC; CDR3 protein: CASSLGHSGRNFYNEQFF
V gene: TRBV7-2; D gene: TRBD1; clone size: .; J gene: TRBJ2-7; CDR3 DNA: TGTGCCAGCAGCTTAGGACAGGGGGAGTACGAGCAGTACTTC; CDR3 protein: CASSLGQGEYEQYF
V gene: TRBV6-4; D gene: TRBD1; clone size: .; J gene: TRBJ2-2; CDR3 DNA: TGTGCCAGCAGACAAGGGACAGGATCGACCGGGGAGCTGTTTTTT; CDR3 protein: CASRQGTGSTGELFF
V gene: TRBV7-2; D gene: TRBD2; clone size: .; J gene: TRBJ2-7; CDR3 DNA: TGTGCCAGCAGCTCATCTAGCGGAGGGCTTTACGAGCAGTACTTC; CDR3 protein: CASSSSSGGLYEQYF
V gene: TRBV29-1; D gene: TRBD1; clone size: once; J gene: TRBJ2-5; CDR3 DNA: TGCAGCGTTGAAGATAGGCAGGGGGCTCGGGAGACCCAGTACTTC; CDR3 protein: CSVEDRQGARETQYF
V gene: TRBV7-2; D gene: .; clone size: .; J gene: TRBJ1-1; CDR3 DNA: TGTGCCAGCAGCAGAGGGACTTTTGGTCCTGAAGCTTTCTTT; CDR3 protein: CASSRGTFGPEAFF
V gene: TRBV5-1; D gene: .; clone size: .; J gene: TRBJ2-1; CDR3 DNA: TGCGCCAGCAGCTCCCACAGGGTTCCCTCCTACAATGAGCAGTTCTTC; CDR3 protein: CASSSHRVPSYNEQFF
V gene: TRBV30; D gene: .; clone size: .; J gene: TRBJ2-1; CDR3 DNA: TGTGCCTGGAGTCCCTGGTCGCTAAATGAGCAGTTCTTC; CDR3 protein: CAWSPWSLNEQFF
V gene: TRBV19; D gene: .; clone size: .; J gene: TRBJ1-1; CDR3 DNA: TGTGCCAGTAGTAGGGGGCGGACTGAAGCTTTCTTT; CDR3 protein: CASSRGRTEAFF
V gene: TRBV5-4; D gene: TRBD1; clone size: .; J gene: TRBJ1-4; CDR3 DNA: TGTGCCAGCAGTTCAAACGCGGGACAGACTTTCGGAAAACTGTTTTTT; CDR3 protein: CASSSNAGQTFGKLFF
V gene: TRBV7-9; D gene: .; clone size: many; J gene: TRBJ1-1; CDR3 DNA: TGTGCCAGCAGTTCTGCGGGACGCCTGGGTCCCTCCACTGAAGCTTTCTTT; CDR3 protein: CASSSAGRLGPSTEAFF
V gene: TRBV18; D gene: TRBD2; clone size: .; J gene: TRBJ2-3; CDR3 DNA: TGTGCCAGCTCACCACCGTCACTAGCGGGAGCAGATACGCAGTATTTT; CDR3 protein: CASSPPSLAGADTQYF
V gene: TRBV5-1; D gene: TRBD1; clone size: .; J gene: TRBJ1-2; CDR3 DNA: TGCGCCAGCAGCGAAGCAGGGGGCGTACTCTACGGCTACACCTTC; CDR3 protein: CASSEAGGVLYGYTF
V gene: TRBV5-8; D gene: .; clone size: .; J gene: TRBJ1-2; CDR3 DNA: TGTGCCAGCAGCTCCCTCCGACGGGGGGCAGATGGCTACACCTTC; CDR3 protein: CASSSLRRGADGYTF
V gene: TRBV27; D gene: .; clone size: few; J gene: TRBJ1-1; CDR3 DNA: TGTGCCAGCAGTTTATCGGGGACATTAAGTGCTTTCTTT; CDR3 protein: CASSLSGTLSAFF
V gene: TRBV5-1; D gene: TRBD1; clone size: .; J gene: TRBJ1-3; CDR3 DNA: TGCGCCAGCAGCCCGGGACAGAGTGGAAACACCATATATTTT; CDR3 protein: CASSPGQSGNTIYF
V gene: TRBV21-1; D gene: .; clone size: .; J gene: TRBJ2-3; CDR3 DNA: TGTGCCAGCAGCAAAGGGGGACTAGCGGGAGGGCCAATTAGAGATACGCAGTATTTT; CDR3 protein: CASSKGGLAGGPIRDTQYF
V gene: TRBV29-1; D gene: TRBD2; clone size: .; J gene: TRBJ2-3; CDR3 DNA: TGCAGCGTTGAAGATAGTATCCGGACTAGCGGGGTCACAGATACGCAGTATTTT; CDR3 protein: CSVEDSIRTSGVTDTQYF
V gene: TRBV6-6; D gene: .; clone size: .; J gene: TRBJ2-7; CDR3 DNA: TGTGCCAGCAGTTACTCGTTGAGGGGGAGCTCCTACGAGCAGTACTTC; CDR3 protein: CASSYSLRGSSYEQYF
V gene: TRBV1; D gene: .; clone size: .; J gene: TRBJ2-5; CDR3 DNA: TGCACCAGCAGCCGGAACAGGGCGGGAGAGACCCAGTACTTC; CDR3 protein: CTSSRNRAGETQYF
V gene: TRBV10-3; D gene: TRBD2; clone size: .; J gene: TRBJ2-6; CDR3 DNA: TGTGCCATCAGTGGACCGGCAGGGACTAGGTCTGGGGCCAACGTCCTGACTTTC; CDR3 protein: CAISGPAGTRSGANVLTF
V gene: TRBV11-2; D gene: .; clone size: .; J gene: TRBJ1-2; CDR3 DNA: TGTGCCAGCAGCTTAGATACGGGGTTACTCTATGGCTACACCTTC; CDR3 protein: CASSLDTGLLYGYTF
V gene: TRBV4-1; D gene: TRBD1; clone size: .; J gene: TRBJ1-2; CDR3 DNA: TGCGCCAGCAGCCAGCCCGGACAGGGGAGCTATGGCTACACCTTC; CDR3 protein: CASSQPGQGSYGYTF
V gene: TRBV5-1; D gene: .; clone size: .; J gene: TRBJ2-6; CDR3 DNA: TGCGCCAGCAGCCCCCAGGGGGGACACAATTCTCCCTCTGGGGCCAACGTCCTGACTTTC; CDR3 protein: CASSPQGGHNSPSGANVLTF
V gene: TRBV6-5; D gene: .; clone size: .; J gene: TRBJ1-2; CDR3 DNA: TGTGCCAGCAGTTACAGGGGCTTTGGCTATGGCTACACCTTC; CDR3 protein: CASSYRGFGYGYTF
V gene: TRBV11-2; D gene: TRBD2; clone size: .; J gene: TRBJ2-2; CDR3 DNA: TGTGCCAGCAGCCCCCCGGGACTAGCGGGAGCCGGGGAGCTGTTTTTT; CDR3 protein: CASSPPGLAGAGELFF
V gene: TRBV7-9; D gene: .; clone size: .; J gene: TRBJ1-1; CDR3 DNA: TGTGCCAGCAGCCTAAACACTGAAGCTTTCTTT; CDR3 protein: CASSLNTEAFF